This T cell receptor (beta chain) was recovered during a study of follicular helper T cells after annual influenza vaccination. In the study overall: Some donors were sampled over the 2013-2014, 2014-2015 and 2015-2016 vaccinations.

As to time point: 2014-2015 season, 7 days after vaccination. Sequenced by immunoSEQ multiplex PCR; TCRdb stores in-frame clones only, minus some. The top ten clones hold more than 1.5% of a sample with over 6,500 clones, over 80% of them seen once. J was trimmed by 5 bases and V by 5 bases; bases with no gene match: 13. The CDR3 has 15 residues. The germline V gene encodes CDR1 SGHNT and CDR2 YYREEE (reference sequence). This sequence originates from an adult who received the influenza vaccine. This sequence joins TRBV5-4 and TRBJ2-7, with 7 bases identical to TRBD2. The sample consisted of CXCR5+ CD38- circulating T follicular helper cells from blood, taken 7 days after influenza vaccination. The subset denotes: circulating Tfh, non-naive CD4+CXCR5+PD-1+ (ICOS+CD38+ or ICOS-CD38-). The CDR3 loop reads CASSAEKRGNNEQYF. Here the CDR3 DNA reads TGTGCCAGCAGTGCCGAAAAGCGGGGTAACAACGAGCAGTACTTC.